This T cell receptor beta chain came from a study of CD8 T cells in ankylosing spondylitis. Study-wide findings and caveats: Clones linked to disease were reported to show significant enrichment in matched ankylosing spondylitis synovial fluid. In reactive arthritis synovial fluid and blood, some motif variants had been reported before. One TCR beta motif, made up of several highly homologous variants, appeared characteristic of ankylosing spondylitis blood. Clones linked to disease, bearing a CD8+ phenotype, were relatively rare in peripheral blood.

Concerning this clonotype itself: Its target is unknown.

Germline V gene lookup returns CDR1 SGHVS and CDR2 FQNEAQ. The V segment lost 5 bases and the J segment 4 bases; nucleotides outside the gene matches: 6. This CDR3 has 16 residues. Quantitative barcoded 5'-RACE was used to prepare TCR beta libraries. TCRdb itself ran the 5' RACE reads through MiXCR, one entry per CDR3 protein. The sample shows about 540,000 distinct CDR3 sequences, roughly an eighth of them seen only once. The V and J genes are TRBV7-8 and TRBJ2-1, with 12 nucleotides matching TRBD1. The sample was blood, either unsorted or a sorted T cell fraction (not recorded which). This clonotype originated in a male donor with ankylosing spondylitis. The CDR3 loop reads CASSLRDRGPYNEQFF. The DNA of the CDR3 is TGTGCCAGCAGCCTTCGGGACAGGGGGCCTTACAATGAGCAGTTCTTC.